These T cell receptor beta chains were read from a single sample in a study of blood T cells in healthy people across ages. TCRdb reprocessed the 5' RACE reads with MiXCR, giving one entry per CDR3 protein. The sample holds about 750,000 distinct CDR3 sequences; roughly 50% are singletons and the top ten take approximately 40%. Sequenced input: blood. The receptors were sampled from an elderly man in good health. CDR3s include the opening cysteine and the closing phenylalanine or tryptophan. The D gene is left open where the match is weak. A clone size is listed for some rows: how often the clone was seen (once, few, many), or a class if it is expanded.

TRBJ2-3	TRBV5-1	once	NA	TGCGCCAGCAGCTTTAGGCTAGCGAGCACAGATACGCAGTATTTT	CASSFRLASTDTQYF
TRBJ1-1	TRBV29-1	NA	TRBD1	TGCAGCGTTGCCCAGCGGACAGGGCTTGACACTGAAGCTTTCTTT	CSVAQRTGLDTEAFF
TRBJ1-5	TRBV11-2	NA	NA	TGTGCCAGCAGTGGAGGGACCGGTCAGCCCCAGCATTTT	CASSGGTGQPQHF
TRBJ2-5	TRBV6-6	NA	TRBD2	TGTGCCAGCAGTTACAGCGGGAGGCAAGAGACCCAGTACTTC	CASSYSGRQETQYF
TRBJ2-4	TRBV10-3	NA	TRBD1	TGTGCCATCAGCTCGGACAGGGGTAACATTCAGTACTTC	CAISSDRGNIQYF
TRBJ1-2	TRBV29-1	few	NA	TGCAGCGTTGTCGACGGGGGAGGCTACACCTTC	CSVVDGGGYTF
TRBJ2-7	TRBV7-8	NA	TRBD2	TGTGCCAGCAGCCGAAAAGGACTAGCGGGAACCTACTACGAGCAGTACTTC	CASSRKGLAGTYYEQYF
TRBJ2-1	TRBV10-1	few	NA	TGCGCCAGCAGTAGACGGGACCTCGGATCCAATGAGCAGTTCTTC	CASSRRDLGSNEQFF
TRBJ2-2	TRBV12-5	once	TRBD1	TGTGCTAGTGGTTTGGATTCGTGGACAGGGGGAACCGGGGAGCTGTTTTTT	CASGLDSWTGGTGELFF
TRBJ2-5	TRBV29-1	NA	NA	TGCAGCGTTGCGGGGGCGGGAGAGCAGTACTTC	CSVAGAGEQYF